Listed below are T cell receptor beta chains from one sample, sequenced in a study of T-cell reconstitution after alpha-beta-depleted transplantation in children. MiXCR, applied by TCRdb to the PCR reads, yields one record per CDR3 protein. Among around 370,000 distinct CDR3 sequences listed, around 15% were seen once. The specimen was PBMCs, mostly from graft donor cells, collected 360 days after TCRalphabeta/CD19-depleted stem cell transplant. The receptors shown here come from a male patient between 2 and 10 years old who had a stem cell transplant for acute lymphoblastic leukemia, so the T cells may come from the graft donor. Each CDR3 is given with its conserved first and last residue. A D gene is named only where the DNA matches it firmly. Clone size is not always given. Where it is, it says once, few, many or a class for expanded clones.

d_call | cdr3_length | clone_size | j_call | v_call | cdr3_nt | cdr3_aa
- | 13 | few | TRBJ2-2 | TRBV11-2 | TGTGCCAGCAGCCCGTATAACACCGGGGAGCTGTTTTTT | CASSPYNTGELFF
- | 18 | - | TRBJ2-5 | TRBV7-9 | TGTGCCAGCAGCTCAGCCCTAGAGTTACCGGCGGACCAAGAGACCCAGTACTTC | CASSSALELPADQETQYF
TRBD2 | 19 | many | TRBJ2-3 | TRBV28 | TGTGCCAGCAGTACCGCGACCGGGACTAGCGGGACTAGCACAGATACGCAGTATTTT | CASSTATGTSGTSTDTQYF
- | 13 | - | TRBJ1-2 | TRBV3-1 | TGTGCCAGCAGCAACCGGCAGAACTATGGCTACACCTTC | CASSNRQNYGYTF
- | 14 | - | TRBJ1-4 | TRBV7-2 | TGTGCCAGCAGAGAGGGGTTACCCCACGAAAAACTGTTTTTT | CASREGLPHEKLFF
- | 12 | few | TRBJ2-1 | TRBV24-1 | TGTGCCACCAGTGATTTTGAGGGAATTTGGTTCTTC | CATSDFEGIWFF
TRBD2 | 15 | - | TRBJ2-1 | TRBV18 | TGTGCCAGCTCACCACCCCCGGGAGGGCCCAATGAGCAGTTCTTC | CASSPPPGGPNEQFF
TRBD2 | 15 | few | TRBJ2-3 | TRBV29-1 | TGCAGCGTCGCCTGGACTAGCGGGACTTCAGATACGCAGTATTTT | CSVAWTSGTSDTQYF
- | 16 | many | TRBJ2-5 | TRBV28 | - | CASSSSGQRDQETQYF
TRBD2 | 15 | many | TRBJ2-1 | TRBV6-1 | TGTGCCAGCAGACCTCCGGGACTACACTACAATGAGCAGTTCTTC | CASRPPGLHYNEQFF
- | 15 | many | TRBJ2-7 | TRBV7-2 | TGTGCCAGCAGCCGTAGCGGACGGTACTCCTACGAGCAGTACTTC | CASSRSGRYSYEQYF
TRBD1 | 15 | - | TRBJ2-7 | TRBV10-3 | TGTGCCATCAGCGGAACGCCGGGACAGGCGGGTGAGCAGTACTTC | CAISGTPGQAGEQYF
- | 16 | few | TRBJ2-1 | TRBV4-1 | TGCGCCAGCAGCCAAGATTGGTGGGGGGCCTACAATGAGCAGTTCTTC | CASSQDWWGAYNEQFF
TRBD1 | 14 | few | TRBJ1-1 | TRBV6-1 | TGTGCCAGCAGGAAGCCGGGACAGTACACTGAAGCTTTCTTT | CASRKPGQYTEAFF
TRBD1 | 15 | few | TRBJ1-5 | TRBV6-2/TRBV6-3 | TGTGCCAGCACCGACAGGGTAGTTGGCAATCAGCCCCAGCATTTT | CASTDRVVGNQPQHF
- | 16 | few | TRBJ1-4 | TRBV5-6 | TGTGCCAGCAGCTCGGGACGGTGGTGGGGAAATGAAAAACTGTTTTTT | CASSSGRWWGNEKLFF
- | 15 | few | TRBJ2-7 | TRBV4-3 | TGCGCCAGCAGCCAATCTCAGGGAATGTCCTACGAGCAGTACTTC | CASSQSQGMSYEQYF
- | 13 | - | TRBJ2-7 | TRBV20-1 | TGCAGTGCTAGAGTGGGCGGAAACTACGAGCAGTACTTC | CSARVGGNYEQYF
TRBD1 | 15 | - | TRBJ1-6 | TRBV20-1 | TGCAGTGCTAGCGGACAGGAAGGATGGAATTCACCCCTCCACTTT | CSASGQEGWNSPLHF
- | 13 | few | TRBJ2-1 | TRBV6-5 | TGTGCCAGCAGTACTCTGAACAGCAATGAGCAGTTCTTC | CASSTLNSNEQFF
TRBD2 | 15 | few | TRBJ2-3 | TRBV5-1 | TGCGCCAGCAGCTTGGGGGCGGGAGTGACAGATACGCAGTATTTT | CASSLGAGVTDTQYF
TRBD2 | 15 | - | TRBJ2-2 | TRBV9 | TGTGCCAGCAGCTGGCGGGGGAGTCACACCGGGGAGCTGTTTTTT | CASSWRGSHTGELFF
- | 14 | many | TRBJ1-2 | TRBV12-3/TRBV12-4 | TGTGCCAGCAGTTTGAGGGGGAAAGGCTATGGCTACACCTTC | CASSLRGKGYGYTF
- | 15 | few | TRBJ2-4 | TRBV15 | TGTGCCACCAGCGGAAGGACCTTAGCCAAAAACATTCAGTACTTC | CATSGRTLAKNIQYF
- | 14 | many | TRBJ2-1 | TRBV28 | TGTGCCAGCAGTTTGGGATTAGTACGCACTGAGCAGTTCTTC | CASSLGLVRTEQFF
- | 15 | - | TRBJ2-7 | TRBV4-1 | TGCGCCAGCAGCCATGCCCAGGTCGGGTCCTACGAGCAGTACTTC | CASSHAQVGSYEQYF
- | 15 | - | TRBJ1-1 | TRBV12-3/TRBV12-4 | TGTGCCAGCAGCACCGCCCCACAGGGGAACACTGAAGCTTTCTTT | CASSTAPQGNTEAFF
TRBD2 | 13 | few | TRBJ2-1 | TRBV29-1 | TGCAGCGTTGAAGATCCTAGCGGGAGGGAGCAGTTCTTC | CSVEDPSGREQFF
- | 13 | many | TRBJ2-7 | TRBV10-3 | TGTGCCATCGGGGCGAATAGCGGAAACGAGCAGTACTTC | CAIGANSGNEQYF
TRBD1 | 18 | - | TRBJ2-7 | TRBV7-3 | TGTGCCAGCAGCTTAATCCCCGGGGGACAGGGGTACCCCTACGAGCAGTACTTC | CASSLIPGGQGYPYEQYF
- | 15 | few | TRBJ1-4 | TRBV18 | TGTGCCAGCTCACCACGGGAGGCAACTAATGAAAAACTGTTTTTT | CASSPREATNEKLFF
- | 11 | - | TRBJ2-1 | TRBV6-2/TRBV6-3 | TGTGCCTCCAAGCGGCGGGCCGAGCAGTTCTTC | CASKRRAEQFF
TRBD2 | 12 | few | TRBJ2-7 | TRBV7-2 | TGTGCCAGCAGCACCGGGGGGTTTGAGCAGTACTTC | CASSTGGFEQYF
- | 11 | - | TRBJ2-1 | TRBV20-1 | TGCAGTGGGGCCACAGCGAATGAGCAGTTCTTC | CSGATANEQFF
TRBD2 | 14 | few | TRBJ2-5 | TRBV10-2 | TGCGCCAGCAAACGACTAGCGGGAGAAGAGACCCAGTACTTC | CASKRLAGEETQYF
- | 15 | - | TRBJ2-7 | TRBV5-8 | TGTGCCAGCAGCCGAGAAGGAGGGGTGTCCTACGAGCAGTACTTC | CASSREGGVSYEQYF
TRBD2 | 14 | many | TRBJ2-7 | TRBV12-3/TRBV12-4 | TGTGCCAGCAGCCGGACTAGCGGGAAGGTCAAGCAGTACTTC | CASSRTSGKVKQYF